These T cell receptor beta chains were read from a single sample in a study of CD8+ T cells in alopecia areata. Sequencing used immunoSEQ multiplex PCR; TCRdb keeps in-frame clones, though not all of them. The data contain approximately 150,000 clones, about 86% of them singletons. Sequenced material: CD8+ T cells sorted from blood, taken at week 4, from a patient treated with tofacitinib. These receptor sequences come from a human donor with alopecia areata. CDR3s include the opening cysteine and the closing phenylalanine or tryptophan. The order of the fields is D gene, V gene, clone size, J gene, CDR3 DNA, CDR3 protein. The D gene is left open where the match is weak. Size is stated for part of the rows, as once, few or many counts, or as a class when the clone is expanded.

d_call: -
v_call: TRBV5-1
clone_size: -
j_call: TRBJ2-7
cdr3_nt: TGCGCCAGCAGCTTGAACTCCATACGCTCCGAGCAGTACTTC
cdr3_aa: CASSLNSIRSEQYF

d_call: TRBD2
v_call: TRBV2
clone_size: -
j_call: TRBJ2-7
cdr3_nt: TGTGCCAGCAGTGACTCTAGCGGACGCTCCTACGAGCAGTACTTC
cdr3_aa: CASSDSSGRSYEQYF

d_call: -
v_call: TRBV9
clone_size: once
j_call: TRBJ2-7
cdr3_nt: TGTGCCAGCAGCGTAGGGGACGCCGGTACCTACGAGCAGTACTTC
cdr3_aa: CASSVGDAGTYEQYF

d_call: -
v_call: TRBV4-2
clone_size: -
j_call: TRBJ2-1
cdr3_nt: TGTGCCAGCAGCCAAGAAGGGGGGTCCAATGAGCAGTTCTTC
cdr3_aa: CASSQEGGSNEQFF

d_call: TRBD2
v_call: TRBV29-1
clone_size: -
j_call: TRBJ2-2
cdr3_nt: TGCAGCGTTGATAGCGGGGGAGTTACCGGGGAGCTGTTTTTT
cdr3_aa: CSVDSGGVTGELFF

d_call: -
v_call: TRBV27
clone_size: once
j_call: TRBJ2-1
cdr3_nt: TGTGCCAGCAGTTTCGGCGGGACTGAGCAGTTCTTC
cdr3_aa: CASSFGGTEQFF

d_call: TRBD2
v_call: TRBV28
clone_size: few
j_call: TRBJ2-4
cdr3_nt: TGTGCCAGCAGTACATGGGGACTAGCGGGAGTGGGGGCCAAAAACATTCAGTACTTC
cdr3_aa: CASSTWGLAGVGAKNIQYF

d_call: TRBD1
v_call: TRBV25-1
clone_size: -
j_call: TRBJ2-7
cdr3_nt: TGTGCCAGCAGCCCAGGGGGCTACGAGCAGTACTTC
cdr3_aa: CASSPGGYEQYF

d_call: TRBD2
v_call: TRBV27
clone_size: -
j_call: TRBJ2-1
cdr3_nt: TGTGCCAGCAGTGCGGGACTAGCGGGATACAATGAGCAGTTCTTC
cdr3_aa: CASSAGLAGYNEQFF

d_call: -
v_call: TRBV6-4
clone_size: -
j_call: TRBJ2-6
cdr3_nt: TGTGCCAGCAGTGAAGACTCAGGGACTGGGGCCAACGTCCTGACTTTC
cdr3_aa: CASSEDSGTGANVLTF

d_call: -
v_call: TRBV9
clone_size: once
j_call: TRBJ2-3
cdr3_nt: TGTGCCAGCAGCCCGAGCGGGTCCGTCGATACGCAGTATTTT
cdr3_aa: CASSPSGSVDTQYF

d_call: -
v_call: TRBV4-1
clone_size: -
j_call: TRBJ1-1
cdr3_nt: TGCGCCAGCAGCCCCTGGCTGGGGCAGAACACTGAAGCTTTCTTT
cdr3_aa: CASSPWLGQNTEAFF

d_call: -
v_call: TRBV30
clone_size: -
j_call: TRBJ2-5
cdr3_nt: TGTGCCTGCCTTCCCACCAACCAAGAGACCCAGTACTTC
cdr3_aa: CACLPTNQETQYF

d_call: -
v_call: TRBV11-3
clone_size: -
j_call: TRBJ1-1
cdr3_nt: TGTGCCAGCAGTTATAGGGGTGTGAACACTGAAGCTTTCTTT
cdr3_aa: CASSYRGVNTEAFF

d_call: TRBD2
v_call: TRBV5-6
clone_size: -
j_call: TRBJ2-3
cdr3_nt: TGTGCCAGCAGCAGAATAGCGGGAGATGGTACAGATACGCAGTATTTT
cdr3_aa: CASSRIAGDGTDTQYF

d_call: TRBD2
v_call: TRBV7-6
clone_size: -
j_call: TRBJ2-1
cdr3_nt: TGTGCCAGCAGCGCGTCGGGACTAGTCACCTACAATGAGCAGTTCTTC
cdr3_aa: CASSASGLVTYNEQFF

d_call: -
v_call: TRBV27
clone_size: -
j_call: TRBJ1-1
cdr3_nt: TGTGCCAGCAGTTTCGGTTCTAACACTGAAGCTTTCTTT
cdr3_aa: CASSFGSNTEAFF

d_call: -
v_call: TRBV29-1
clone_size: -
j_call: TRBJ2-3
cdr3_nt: TGCAGCGTGGAGACAGATACGCAGTATTTT
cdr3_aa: CSVETDTQYF

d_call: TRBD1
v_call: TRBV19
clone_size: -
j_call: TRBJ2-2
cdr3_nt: TGTGCCAGTAGTATAGATACAGGGGGCGCGGTCACCGGGGAGCTGTTTTTT
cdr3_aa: CASSIDTGGAVTGELFF

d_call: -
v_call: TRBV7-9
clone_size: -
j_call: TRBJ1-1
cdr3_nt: TGTGCCAGCAGCTTTAGTAACGAAGCTTTCTTT
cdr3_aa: CASSFSNEAFF

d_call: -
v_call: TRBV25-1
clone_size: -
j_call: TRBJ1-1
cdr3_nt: TGTGCCAGCAGTGCTCCCCTAGGGGATGAAGCTTTCTTT
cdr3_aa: CASSAPLGDEAFF

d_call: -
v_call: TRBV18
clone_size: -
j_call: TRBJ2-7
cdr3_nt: TGTGCCAGCTCACCCGCGGGACACTCCTACGAGCAGTACTTC
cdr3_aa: CASSPAGHSYEQYF

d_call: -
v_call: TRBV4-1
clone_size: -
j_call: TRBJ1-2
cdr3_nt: TGCGCCAGCAGCCTAGGGTCCTCCGACTATGGCTACACCTTC
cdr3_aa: CASSLGSSDYGYTF

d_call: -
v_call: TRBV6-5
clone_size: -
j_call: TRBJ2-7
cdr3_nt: TGTGCCAGCAGCTACAGGACGTACGACCAGTACTTC
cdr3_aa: CASSYRTYDQYF

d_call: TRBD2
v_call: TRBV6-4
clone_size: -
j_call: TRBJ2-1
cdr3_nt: TGTGCCAGCAGTGACCCCGGGGGGGGCGATGAGCAGTTCTTC
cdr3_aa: CASSDPGGGDEQFF

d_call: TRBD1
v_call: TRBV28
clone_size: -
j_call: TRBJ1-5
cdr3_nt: TGTGCCAGCAGTTTATTCAGGGGGACACCGAATCAGCCCCAGCATTTT
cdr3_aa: CASSLFRGTPNQPQHF

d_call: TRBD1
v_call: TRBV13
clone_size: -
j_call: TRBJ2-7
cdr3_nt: TGTGCCAGCAGCTTAGAGGGACAGGGGATCAACGAGCAGTACTTC
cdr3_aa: CASSLEGQGINEQYF

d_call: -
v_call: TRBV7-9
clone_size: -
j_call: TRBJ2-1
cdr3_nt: TGTGCCACTGCGGCACCCGGGGCGAGCAATGAGCAGTTCTTC
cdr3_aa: CATAAPGASNEQFF

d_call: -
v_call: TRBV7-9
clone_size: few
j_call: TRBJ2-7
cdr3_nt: TGTGCCAGCAGCTGGGGGATTGGGACCTTATACGAGCAGTACTTC
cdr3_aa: CASSWGIGTLYEQYF

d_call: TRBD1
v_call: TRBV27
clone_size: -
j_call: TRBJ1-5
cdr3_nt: TGTGCCAGCAGCCCCGGGACAGGCTTTTTACAGCATTTT
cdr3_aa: CASSPGTGFLQHF

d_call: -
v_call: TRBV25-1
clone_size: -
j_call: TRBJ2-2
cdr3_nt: TGTGCCAGCAGTGGAGTAGCGGCCGGGGAGCTGTTTTTT
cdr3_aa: CASSGVAAGELFF

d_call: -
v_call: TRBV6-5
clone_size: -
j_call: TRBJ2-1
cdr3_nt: TGTGCCAGCAGTTACTCGGGGGGGGCTTCCTACAATGAGCAGTTCTTC
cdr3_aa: CASSYSGGASYNEQFF